This TCR beta chain was obtained from a study of T cells after yellow fever vaccination. Whole-study context: Preparation of fractions with low cell numbers was performed using SMART-Seq v4 Ultra Low Input.

There are a few counts of this clonotype. Its antigen is not identified. In germline, CDR1 is MGHRA, CDR2 YSYEKL. J was trimmed by 2 bases and V by 0 bases; bases with no gene match: 10. CDR3 size: 18 residues. TCR cDNA was made by 5'RACE template switching, adding a universal primer site and UMIs. TCRdb independently ran MiXCR on the 5' RACE reads; one entry per CDR3 protein. This sample yields over 300,000 distinct CDR3 sequences, of which roughly 6.8% are seen a single time; over 15% belongs to the top ten. Notes on the study in general: Faster peaking, at day 5 versus 15, marked a secondary response that was weaker.

The TCR was taken from a man between 18 and 29 years old who received the YFV17D yellow fever vaccine. Material: PBMCs, obtained about 49 days after the first yellow fever vaccination. The chain employs TRBV4-1 and TRBJ2-3, with 8 positions matching TRBD1. The CDR3 region is CASSQDLGRQGFTDTQYF. The CDR3 DNA reads TGCGCCAGCAGCCAAGATCTGGGGAGACAGGGGTTCACAGATACGCAGTATTTT.